This T cell receptor (beta chain) was recovered during a study of T cell responses to AZD1222 COVID-19 vaccine. Repertoires were generated with immunoSEQ multiplex PCR, while TCRdb's copy carries only in-frame clones and drops some. The sample contains about 94,000 clones, 88% of which appear only once. About this clone: Antigen specificity is unknown.

Study-wide points: Unmutated variant regions reportedly attract nearly half of all spike-specific TCRs. Spike-specific TCR depth and breadth grew after two AZD1222 doses.

J gave up 3 bases and V 3 bases, and 10 bases lay outside the gene matches. CDR1 and CDR2 (germline): SGHRS, YFSETQ. The CDR3 spans 18 residues. This clonotype was sampled from an adult in good health. This rearrangement joins TRBV5-1 to TRBJ2-3; 13 bases are shared with TRBD2. The sequenced sample was peripheral blood, obtained on day 0 of AZD1222 vaccination. The CDR3 loop is CASSSGTSGAARTDTQYF. CDR3 DNA: TGCGCCAGCAGCTCCGGGACTAGCGGGGCCGCGAGGACAGATACGCAGTATTTT.